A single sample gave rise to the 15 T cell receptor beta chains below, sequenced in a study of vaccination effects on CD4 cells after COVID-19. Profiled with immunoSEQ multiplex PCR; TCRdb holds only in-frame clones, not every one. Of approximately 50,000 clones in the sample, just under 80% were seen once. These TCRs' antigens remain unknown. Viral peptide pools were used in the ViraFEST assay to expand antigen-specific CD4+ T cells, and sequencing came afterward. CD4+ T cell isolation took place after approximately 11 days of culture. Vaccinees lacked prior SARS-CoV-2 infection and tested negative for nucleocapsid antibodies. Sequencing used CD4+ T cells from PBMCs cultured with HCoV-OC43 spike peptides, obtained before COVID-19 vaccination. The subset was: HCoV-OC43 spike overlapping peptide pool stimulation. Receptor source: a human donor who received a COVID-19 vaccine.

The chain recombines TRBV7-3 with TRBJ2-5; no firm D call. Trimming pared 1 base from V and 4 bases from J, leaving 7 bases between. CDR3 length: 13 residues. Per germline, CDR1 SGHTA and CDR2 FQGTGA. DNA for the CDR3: TGTGCCAGCAGCTTAAATCTCGTAGAGACCCAGTACTTC. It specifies CASSLNLVETQYF.

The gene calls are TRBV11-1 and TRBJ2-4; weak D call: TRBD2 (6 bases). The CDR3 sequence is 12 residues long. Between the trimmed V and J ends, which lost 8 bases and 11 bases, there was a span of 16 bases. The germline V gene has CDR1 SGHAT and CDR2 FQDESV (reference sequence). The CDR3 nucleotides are TGTGCCAGCGGACGGGTGGCGGGGCTTCAGTACTTC. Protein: CASGRVAGLQYF.

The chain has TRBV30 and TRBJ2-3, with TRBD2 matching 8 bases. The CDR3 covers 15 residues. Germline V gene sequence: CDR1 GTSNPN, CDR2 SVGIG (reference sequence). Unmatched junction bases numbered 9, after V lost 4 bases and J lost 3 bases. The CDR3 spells CAWKKKGGGTDTQYF. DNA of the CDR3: TGTGCCTGGAAAAAAAAGGGCGGGGGGACAGATACGCAGTATTTT.

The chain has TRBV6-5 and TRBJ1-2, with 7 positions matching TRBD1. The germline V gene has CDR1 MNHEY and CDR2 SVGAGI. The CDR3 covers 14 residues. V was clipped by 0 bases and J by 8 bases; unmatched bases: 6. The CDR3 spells CASSYSRQGMGYTF. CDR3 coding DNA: TGTGCCAGCAGTTACTCGAGACAGGGCATGGGCTACACCTTC.

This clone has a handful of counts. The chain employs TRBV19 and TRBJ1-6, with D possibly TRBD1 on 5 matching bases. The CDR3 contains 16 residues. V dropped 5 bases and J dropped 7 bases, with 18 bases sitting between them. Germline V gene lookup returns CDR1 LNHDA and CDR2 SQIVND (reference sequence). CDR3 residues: CASSSSKGRRNSPLHF. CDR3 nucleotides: TGTGCCAGTAGTTCTTCGAAGGGGCGGCGAAATTCACCCCTCCACTTT.

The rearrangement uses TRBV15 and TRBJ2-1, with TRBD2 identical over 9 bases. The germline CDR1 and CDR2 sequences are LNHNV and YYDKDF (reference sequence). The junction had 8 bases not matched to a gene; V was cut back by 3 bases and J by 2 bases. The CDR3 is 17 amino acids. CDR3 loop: CATSSLFLAGAYNEQFF. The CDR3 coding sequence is TGTGCCACCAGCAGCCTATTTTTAGCGGGAGCCTACAATGAGCAGTTCTTC. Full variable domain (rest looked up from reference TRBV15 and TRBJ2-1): DAMVIQNPRYQVTQFGKPVTLSCSQTLNHNVMYWYQQKSSQAPKLLFHYYDKDFNNEADTPDNFQSRRPNTSFCFLDIRSPGLGDTAMYLCATSSLFLAGAYNEQFFGPGTRLTVL.

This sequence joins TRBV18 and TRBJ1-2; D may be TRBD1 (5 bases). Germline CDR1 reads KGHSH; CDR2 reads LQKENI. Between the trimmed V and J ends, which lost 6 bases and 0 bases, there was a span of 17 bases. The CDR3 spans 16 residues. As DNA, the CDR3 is TGTGCCAGCTCCCCAATCCGACAGCTTTCTAACTATGGCTACACCTTC. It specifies CASSPIRQLSNYGYTF.

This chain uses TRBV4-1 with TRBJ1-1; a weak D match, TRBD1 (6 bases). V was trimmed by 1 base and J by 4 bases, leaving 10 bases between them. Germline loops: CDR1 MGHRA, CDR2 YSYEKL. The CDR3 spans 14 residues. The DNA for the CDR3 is TGCGCCAGCAGCCAAGGAGGGGGAGGCACTGAAGCTTTCTTT. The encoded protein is CASSQGGGGTEAFF.

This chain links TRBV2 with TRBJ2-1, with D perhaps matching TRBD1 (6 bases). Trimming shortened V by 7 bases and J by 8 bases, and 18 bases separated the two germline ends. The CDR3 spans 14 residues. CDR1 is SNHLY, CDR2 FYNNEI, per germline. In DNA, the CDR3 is TGTGCCAGCATCCGGACAGATCTCGGCCATGAGCAGTTCTTC. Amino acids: CASIRTDLGHEQFF. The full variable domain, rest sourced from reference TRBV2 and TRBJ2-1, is EPEVTQTPSHQVTQMGQEVILRCVPISNHLYFYWYRQILGQKVEFLVSFYNNEISEKSEIFDDQFSVERPDGSNFTLKIRSTKLEDSAMYFCASIRTDLGHEQFFGPGTRLTVL.

CDR3 region: CASSRQALTLASANTGELFF. The CDR3 DNA reads as TGCGCCAGCAGCCGTCAGGCCCTCACTTTAGCGTCCGCGAACACCGGGGAGCTGTTTTTT. This chain uses TRBV4-1 with TRBJ2-2; a weak D match, TRBD2 (5 bases). CDR3 length equals 20 residues. Germline V lookup: CDR1 MGHRA, CDR2 YSYEKL. V was trimmed by 4 bases and J by 0 bases, leaving 24 bases between them.

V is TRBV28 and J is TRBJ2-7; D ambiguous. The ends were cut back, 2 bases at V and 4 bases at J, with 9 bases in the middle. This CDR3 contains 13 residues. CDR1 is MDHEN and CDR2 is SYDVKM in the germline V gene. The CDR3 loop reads CASSLTANYEQYV. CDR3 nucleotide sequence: TGTGCCAGCAGTTTAACAGCGAATTACGAGCAGTACGTC.

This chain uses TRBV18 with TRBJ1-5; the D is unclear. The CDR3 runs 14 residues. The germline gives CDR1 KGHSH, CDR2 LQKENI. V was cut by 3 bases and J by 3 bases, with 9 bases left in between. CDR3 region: CASSPGLSNQPQHF. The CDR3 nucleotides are TGTGCCAGCTCACCCGGACTGTCCAATCAGCCCCAGCATTTT. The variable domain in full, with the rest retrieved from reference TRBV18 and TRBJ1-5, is NAGVMQNPRHLVRRRGQEARLRCSPMKGHSHVYWYRQLPEEGLKFMVYLQKENIIDESGMPKERFSAEFPKEGPSILRIQQVVRGDSAAYFCASSPGLSNQPQHFGDGTRLSIL.

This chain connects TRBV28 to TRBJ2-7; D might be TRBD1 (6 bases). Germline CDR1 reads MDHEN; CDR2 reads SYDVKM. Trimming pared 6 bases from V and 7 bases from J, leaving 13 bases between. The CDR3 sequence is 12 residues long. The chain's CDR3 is CASRNRVREQYV. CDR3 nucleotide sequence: TGTGCCAGCAGAAACAGGGTACGGGAGCAGTACGTC.

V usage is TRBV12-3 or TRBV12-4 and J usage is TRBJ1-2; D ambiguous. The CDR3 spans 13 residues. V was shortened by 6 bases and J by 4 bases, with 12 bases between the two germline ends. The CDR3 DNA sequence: TGTGCCAGCAGGATCGGCAAGGGCTATGGCTACACCTTC. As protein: CASRIGKGYGYTF.

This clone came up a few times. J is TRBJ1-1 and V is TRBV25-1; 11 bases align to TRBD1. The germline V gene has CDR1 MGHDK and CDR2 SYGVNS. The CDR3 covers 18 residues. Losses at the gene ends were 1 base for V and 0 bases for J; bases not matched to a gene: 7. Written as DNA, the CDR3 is TGTGCCAGCAGTGAATCCGGGACAGGGGGTCGGATGAACACTGAAGCTTTCTTT. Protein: CASSESGTGGRMNTEAFF.